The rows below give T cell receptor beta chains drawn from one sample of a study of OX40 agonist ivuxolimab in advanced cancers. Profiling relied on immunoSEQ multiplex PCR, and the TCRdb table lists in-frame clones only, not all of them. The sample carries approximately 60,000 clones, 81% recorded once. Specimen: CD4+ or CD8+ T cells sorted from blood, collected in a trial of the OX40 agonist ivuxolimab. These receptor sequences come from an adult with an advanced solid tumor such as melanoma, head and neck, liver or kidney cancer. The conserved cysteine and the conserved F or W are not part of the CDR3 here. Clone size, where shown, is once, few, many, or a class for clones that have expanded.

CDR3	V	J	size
ASSQDRGNSPLH	TRBV4-1	TRBJ1-6	-
ASGWDGYT	TRBV6-1	TRBJ1-2	-
ASRQGANSPLH	TRBV7-9	TRBJ1-6	-
ASSGDLQGYSGNTIY	TRBV6-4	TRBJ1-3	-
ASSATSTTYEQY	TRBV9	TRBJ2-7	-
AWSNVAGNTEAF	TRBV30	TRBJ1-1	-
ASSMRQTYGYT	TRBV19	TRBJ1-2	-
ASTIGGEVTEAF	TRBV7-9	TRBJ1-1	-
ASTETGGETGELF	TRBV5-6	TRBJ2-2	-
ASSEAGQGNTIY	TRBV6-1	TRBJ1-3	once
ASSPSPGSSVYEQY	TRBV7-2	TRBJ2-7	-
ASSEGWKIDSPLH	TRBV6-1	TRBJ1-6	-
ASSYNRGPDEQY	TRBV6-5	TRBJ2-7	-
ASSEGGVPYQPQH	TRBV6-1	TRBJ1-5	-
ASSPAQGGNTIY	TRBV18	TRBJ1-3	-
ASTTGQNRINYGYT	TRBV19	TRBJ1-2	-